Sequencing of this TCR beta chain was carried out in a study of shared clonotypes between healthy human individuals. Whole-study results and caveats: In the sorted subsets, rarefaction showed sequencing was incomplete despite large depth.

Generated by immunoSEQ multiplex PCR, the TCRdb table keeps only in-frame clones and is missing some. Of about 1.9 million clones listed, roughly 95% are singletons. As to this clone: Its antigen is not known.

There are 13 residues in the CDR3. The V gene lost 2 bases and the J gene lost 5 bases, with 10 bases spanning the gap. The germline gives CDR1 MNHEY, CDR2 SVGAGI. Naive CD8 populations comprised CD45RO-negative cells positively selected for CCR7, excluding terminally differentiated effector memory CD45RA+ cells. What was sequenced was naive CD8+ T cells from PBMCs. The source of this sequence is a man between 18 and 35 years old in good health. Some clones in this sample may be carry-over from other donors' samples. The chain links TRBV6-5 to TRBJ2-7; perhaps TRBD2 as D (5 bases). The CDR3, as DNA: TGTGCCAGCAGTTACGAAGGGCGGGACGAGCAGTACTTC. This translates into CASSYEGRDEQYF.